This TCR beta chain was identified in a study of control samples from healthy donors and cancer patients. V was clipped by 3 bases and J by 7 bases; unmatched bases: 7. Germline V CDR1 and CDR2: LNHDA, SQIVND (reference sequence). This CDR3 has 14 residues. Assay: immunoSEQ multiplex PCR; the TCRdb copy retains only in-frame clones and omits some. The sample gives roughly 63,000 clones, more than 90% of which show up once; 1.7% is in the top ten. The chain uses TRBV19 and TRBJ1-1, with 8 bases matching TRBD1. This clonotype was obtained from a man aged 35 to 55 with colorectal cancer. Specimen: PBMCs. CDR3 in DNA: TGTGCCAGTAGTATTTTCCAGGGGGCGGGTGAAGCTTTCTTT. It encodes CASSIFQGAGEAFF.